The rows below give T cell receptor beta chains drawn from one sample of a study of T cell responses to AZD1222 COVID-19 vaccine. Using immunoSEQ multiplex PCR, the repertoire was profiled, and TCRdb retains in-frame clones only, with some absent. The sample contains tens of thousands of clones, around 82% of which appear only once. Here the sequenced sample was peripheral blood, taken 28 days after the second AZD1222 dose. These receptors were obtained from an adult who received the AZD1222 COVID-19 vaccine. CDR3s include the opening cysteine and the closing phenylalanine or tryptophan. A D gene is named only where the DNA matches it firmly.

TRBV7-2	TRBJ1-2	-	CASSLLWQGKPNYGYTF	TGTGCCAGCAGCTTATTATGGCAGGGGAAACCTAACTATGGCTACACCTTC
TRBV9	TRBJ2-7	TRBD1	CASSGDSYEQYF	TGTGCCAGCAGCGGGGACAGTTACGAGCAGTACTTC
TRBV13	TRBJ2-3	TRBD2	CASSTSESRYTQYF	TGTGCCAGCAGCACTAGCGAGAGCCGATATACGCAGTATTTT
TRBV7-2	TRBJ2-7	-	CASSLARYGMSSYEQYF	TGTGCCAGCAGCTTAGCGCGGTACGGAATGAGCTCCTACGAGCAGTACTTC
TRBV13	TRBJ1-5	-	CASSLGAGNQPQHF	TGTGCCAGCAGCTTAGGCGCAGGGAATCAGCCCCAGCATTTT
TRBV18	TRBJ1-1	-	CASSPRSGRTREAFF	TGTGCCAGCTCACCACGGTCAGGGAGGACTAGAGAAGCTTTCTTT
TRBV12-3/TRBV12-4	TRBJ2-1	-	CASSFSGGNEQFF	TGTGCCAGCAGTTTTTCCGGGGGTAATGAGCAGTTCTTC
TRBV7-9	TRBJ2-7	TRBD1	CASSAGTGGYEQYF	TGTGCCAGCAGCGCCGGGACAGGGGGATACGAGCAGTACTTC
TRBV28	TRBJ1-2	TRBD1	CASRGQFSGYGYTF	TGTGCCAGCAGGGGACAGTTTTCCGGGTATGGCTACACCTTC
TRBV7-9	TRBJ2-7	-	CASSSQDYYEQYF	TGTGCCAGCAGCTCCCAGGACTACTACGAGCAGTACTTC